The T cell receptor beta chain described here comes from a study of cytomegalovirus exposure and HLA in healthy donors. Study-wide results and limits: Per published reports, the classifier diagnosed cytomegalovirus status with high specificity and sensitivity. Around 160 TCR beta chains were listed as cytomegalovirus-associated. Presence/absence analyses assumed roughly uniform sequencing depth across donors, which may not hold.

This clone appeared a few times. What it binds is unknown. CDR1 is MDHEN and CDR2 is SYDVKM in the germline V gene. The V end lost 5 bases, the J end lost 5 bases, and 12 bases lay between the germline ends. CDR3 length equals 13 residues. Both 60 Vbeta primers and 13 Jbeta primers went into the PCR. TCRdb's table, derived via immunoSEQ multiplex PCR, lists solely in-frame clones and lacks some. The table has 40,000 or so clones, around 68% seen once; the top ten hold 3.5% to 4%. The specimen sequenced was PBMCs. The TCR originated in a man between 40 and 49 years old in good health and CMV-seronegative. This chain connects TRBV28 to TRBJ1-1; D remains ambiguous. The CDR3 DNA reads TGTGCCAGCAGTCCATTTACGGAGACTGAAGCTTTCTTT. This codes for CASSPFTETEAFF.